Shown below are 9 T cell receptor beta chains from a single sample sequenced in a study of blood T cell repertoires in COVID-19. Method: immunoSEQ multiplex PCR; TCRdb's copy keeps in-frame clones and lacks some. The sample consists of approximately 93,000 clones, about 91% of them appearing once. What was sequenced was peripheral blood. These receptors originate from a man between 50 and 59 years old with COVID-19, enrolled during active disease.

This chain links TRBV10-1 with TRBJ1-1, with D possibly being TRBD1 (5 bases). Germline-derived CDR1 and CDR2 are WNHNN and SYGVQD (reference sequence). The CDR3 spans 15 residues. V lost 0 bases, J lost 0 bases, and 8 bases lay in between. CDR3 bases: TGCGCCAGCAGTGAGTCAAAGGGGATGAACACTGAAGCTTTCTTT. This encodes CASSESKGMNTEAFF.

This clone was counted between two and nine times. The rearrangement links TRBV5-1 to TRBJ1-2; 7 bases align to TRBD1. The V segment lost 6 bases and the J segment 6 bases; nucleotides outside the gene matches: 11. In germline, CDR1 is SGHRS, CDR2 YFSETQ. The CDR3 consists of 14 residues. The CDR3 coding sequence is TGCGCCAGCACATTCGGGCAGGGGACAGATGGCTACACCTTC. Translation gives CASTFGQGTDGYTF.

This rearrangement joins TRBV5-8 to TRBJ1-5; D is possibly TRBD1 (5 bases). Germline CDR1 and CDR2: SGHTS and YDEGEE. The CDR3 contains 12 residues. V was clipped by 3 bases and J by 11 bases, with 12 bases between them. The CDR3 loop is CASSSQRGSQHF. In DNA form, the CDR3 reads TGTGCCAGCAGCTCCCAACGGGGGTCCCAGCATTTT.

The table lists this clone with a count of one. The chain employs TRBV28 and TRBJ1-5, with D tentatively TRBD1 (5 bases). The CDR3 loop spans 14 amino acids. The germline V gene has CDR1 MDHEN and CDR2 SYDVKM. V dropped 3 bases and J dropped 3 bases, with 9 bases sitting between them. The CDR3 DNA is TGTGCCAGCAGTTTGATGACAGACAATCAGCCCCAGCATTTT. Protein: CASSLMTDNQPQHF.

The J gene is TRBJ2-1, the V gene TRBV4-1; D is ambiguous. This CDR3 contains 13 residues. Germline V gives CDR1 MGHRA, CDR2 YSYEKL. Trimming removed 1 base at V and 9 bases at J, with 10 bases between. Here the CDR3 DNA reads TGCGCCAGCAGCCAAGGCCTAGGCGTTGAGCAGTTCTTC. Its protein product is CASSQGLGVEQFF.

V is TRBV5-4 and J is TRBJ2-3; D is unresolved. Germline V CDR1 and CDR2: SGHNT, YYREEE (reference sequence). Trimming cost V 6 bases and J 4 bases, with 15 bases left between them. The CDR3 runs 14 residues. CDR3 region: CASTRSSIPDTQYF. DNA of the CDR3: TGTGCCAGCACTAGGTCCTCGATCCCAGATACGCAGTATTTT.

The genes are TRBV10-2 and TRBJ1-2, with TRBD1 matching over 8 bases. J gave up 2 bases and V 6 bases, and 2 bases lay outside the gene matches. This CDR3 has 13 amino acids. Germline V CDR1 and CDR2: WSHSY, SAAADI. CDR3: CASSRTGNYGYTF. The CDR3 coding sequence is TGCGCCAGCAGCAGGACAGGGAACTATGGCTACACCTTC.

The V and J genes are TRBV11-1 and TRBJ1-4, with D unresolved. The CDR3 covers 13 residues. The germline V gene has CDR1 SGHAT and CDR2 FQDESV (reference sequence). Trimming stripped 1 base from V and 5 bases from J, with 5 bases between. This CDR3 reads CASSLDRNEKLFF. CDR3 in DNA: TGTGCCAGCAGCTTAGATCGGAATGAAAAACTGTTTTTT.

The chain is built from TRBV7-3 and TRBJ2-7; a possible D gene is TRBD1 (7 bases). The CDR3 loop spans 13 amino acids. CDR1 and CDR2 from the germline V gene are SGHTA and FQGTGA. V lost 5 bases, J lost 4 bases, and 12 bases lay in between. CDR3 nucleotides: TGTGCCAGCAGCCCCCAGGGGGGTTACGAGCAGTACTTC. It codes for CASSPQGGYEQYF.